These 10 T cell receptor beta chains were sequenced from one sample in a study of T cell responses to AZD1222 COVID-19 vaccine. TCRdb's table, derived via immunoSEQ multiplex PCR, lists solely in-frame clones and lacks some. Among around 160,000 clones listed, about 81% were seen once. The sample in question was peripheral blood, obtained on day 0 of MenACWY control vaccination. The receptors were sampled from an adult in good health.

The rearrangement links TRBV6-5 to TRBJ2-2; possibly TRBD2 for D (6 bases). The CDR3 is made up of 15 amino acids. V lost 2 bases and J 4 bases, leaving 11 bases between the germline ends. Germline V lookup: CDR1 MNHEY, CDR2 SVGAGI. For the CDR3, the DNA is TGTGCCAGCAGTTACAGGGCGGGGCCCACCGGGGAGCTGTTTTTT. Protein product: CASSYRAGPTGELFF.

The DNA for the CDR3 is TGTGCCAGCAGCCCGAAGATTTCCTACGAGCAGTACGTC. Protein sequence: CASSPKISYEQYV. The rearrangement joins TRBV5-5 to TRBJ2-7, with D unclear. The V gene lost 4 bases and the J gene lost 1 base, with 9 bases spanning the gap. Germline CDR1 is SGHKS and CDR2 is YYEKEE (reference sequence). This CDR3 has 13 residues.

The chain carries TRBV6-5 and TRBJ2-2; 7 bases align to TRBD2. J was trimmed by 0 bases and V by 0 bases; bases with no gene match: 1. CDR3 length: 16 residues. CDR1 MNHEY and CDR2 SVGAGI come from the germline V gene. The CDR3 DNA reads TGTGCCAGCAGTTACTCGGCGGGAGCGAACACCGGGGAGCTGTTTTTT. This codes for CASSYSAGANTGELFF.

The J gene is TRBJ1-4, the V gene TRBV5-6; no clear D gene. The CDR3 length is 12 residues. Trimming took off 2 bases at V and 8 bases at J, with 7 bases between the two ends. Germline V gene lookup returns CDR1 SGHDT and CDR2 YYEEEE. The CDR3 nucleotides read TGTGCCAGCAGCTTCGGAAGGGAAAAACTGTTTTTT. Encoded protein: CASSFGREKLFF. Full variable domain (remainder filled in from reference TRBV5-6 and TRBJ1-4): DAGVTQSPTHLIKTRGQQVTLRCSPKSGHDTVSWYQQALGQGPQFIFQYYEEEERQRGNFPDRFSGHQFPNYSSELNVNALLLGDSALYLCASSFGREKLFFGSGTQLSVL.

In its sample, this clone was seen once. The V and J genes are TRBV19 and TRBJ1-1; D perhaps matches TRBD1 (5 bases). The CDR3 totals 13 residues. Germline V lookup: CDR1 LNHDA, CDR2 SQIVND (reference sequence). V was pared by 6 bases and J by 1 base, with 9 bases between. The CDR3 region has the DNA TGTGCCAGTAGCCTAGACAGGAACACTGAAGCTTTCTTT. It codes for CASSLDRNTEAFF.

This clone occurred a few times. The chain joins TRBV10-1 to TRBJ1-1; D call uncertain. Germline CDR1 WNHNN, CDR2 SYGVQD (reference sequence). The CDR3 is made up of 12 amino acids. V was shortened by 5 bases and J by 5 bases, with 9 bases between the two germline ends. This chain's CDR3 is CASSSGNTEAFF. CDR3 nucleotide sequence: TGCGCCAGCAGTTCTGGGAATACTGAAGCTTTCTTT.

The chain recombines TRBV6-5 with TRBJ1-6; 8 nucleotides line up with TRBD1. CDR3 length: 15 residues. The germline V gene encodes CDR1 MNHEY and CDR2 SVGAGI. Unmatched junction bases numbered 3, after V lost 2 bases and J lost 6 bases. The CDR3 DNA reads as TGTGCCAGCAGTTACCAGGGGGCTCGTAATTCACCCCTCCACTTT. Its translation is CASSYQGARNSPLHF.

V gene TRBV5-1 combines with J gene TRBJ2-7, with no clear D. The CDR3 length is 16 residues. With 4 bases removed from V and 3 bases from J, the gap between germline ends came to 20 bases. Germline V gene data show CDR1 as SGHRS and CDR2 as YFSETQ. For the CDR3, the DNA is TGCGCCAGCAGCCCCTCCCCCCCAGTACAGCACTACGAGCAGTACTTC. This translates into CASSPSPPVQHYEQYF.

This chain connects TRBV19 to TRBJ1-1; 12 positions match TRBD1. Looked up from germline, CDR1 is LNHDA and CDR2 is SQIVND (reference sequence). Losses at the gene ends were 5 bases for V and 1 base for J; bases not matched to a gene: 5. The CDR3 has 16 amino acids. CDR3 protein: CASSPGTGGWNTEAFF. In DNA form, the CDR3 reads TGTGCCAGTAGTCCAGGGACAGGGGGCTGGAACACTGAAGCTTTCTTT.

The gene calls are TRBV5-1 and TRBJ2-5; 10 positions agree with TRBD1. Germline V lookup: CDR1 SGHRS, CDR2 YFSETQ. V lost 3 bases and J lost 5; bases outside the gene matches: 13. The CDR3 is 17 residues long. CDR3 in amino acids: CASSSRPGTGAGETQYF. The CDR3 nucleotides are TGCGCCAGCAGCTCGAGACCAGGGACAGGGGCGGGTGAGACCCAGTACTTC. Full variable domain (missing parts from reference TRBV5-1 and TRBJ2-5): KAGVTQTPRYLIKTRGQQVTLSCSPISGHRSVSWYQQTPGQGLQFLFEYFSETQRNKGNFPGRFSGRQFSNSRSEMNVSTLELGDSALYLCASSSRPGTGAGETQYFGPGTRLLVL.